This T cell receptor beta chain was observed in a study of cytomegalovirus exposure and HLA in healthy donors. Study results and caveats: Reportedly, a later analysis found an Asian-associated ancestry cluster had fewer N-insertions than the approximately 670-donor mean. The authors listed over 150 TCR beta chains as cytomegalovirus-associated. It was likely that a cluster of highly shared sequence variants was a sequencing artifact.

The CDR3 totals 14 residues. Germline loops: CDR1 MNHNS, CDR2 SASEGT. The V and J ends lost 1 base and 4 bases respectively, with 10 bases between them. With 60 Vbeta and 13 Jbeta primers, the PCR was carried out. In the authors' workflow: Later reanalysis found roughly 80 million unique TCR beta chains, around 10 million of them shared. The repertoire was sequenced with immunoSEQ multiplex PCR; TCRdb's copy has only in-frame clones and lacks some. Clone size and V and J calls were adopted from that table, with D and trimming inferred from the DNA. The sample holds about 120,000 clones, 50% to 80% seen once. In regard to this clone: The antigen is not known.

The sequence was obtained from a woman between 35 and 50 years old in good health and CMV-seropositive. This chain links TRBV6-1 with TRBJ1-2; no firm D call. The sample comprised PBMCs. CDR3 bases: TGTGCCAGCAGTGAAGAGGCTCGGAGCTATGGCTACACCTTC. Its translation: CASSEEARSYGYTF.